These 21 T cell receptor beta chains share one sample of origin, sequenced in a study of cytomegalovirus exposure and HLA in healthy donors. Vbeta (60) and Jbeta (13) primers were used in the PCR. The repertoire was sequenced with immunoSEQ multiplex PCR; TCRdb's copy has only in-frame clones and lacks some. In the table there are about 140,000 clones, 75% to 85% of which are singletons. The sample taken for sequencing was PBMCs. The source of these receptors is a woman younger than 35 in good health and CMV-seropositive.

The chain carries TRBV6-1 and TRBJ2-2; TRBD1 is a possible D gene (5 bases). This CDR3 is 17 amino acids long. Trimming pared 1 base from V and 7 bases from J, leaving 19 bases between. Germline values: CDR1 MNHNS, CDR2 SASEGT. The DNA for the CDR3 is TGTGCCAGCAGTGAAGAAACCCTAGGGGTACCGGTCGGGGAGCTGTTTTTT. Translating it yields CASSEETLGVPVGELFF.

The CDR3 bases are TGTGCTAGTGGTCCATATCCCCTACAGGGGTCTGCCAATGAGCAGTTCTTC. Amino acids: CASGPYPLQGSANEQFF. The chain carries TRBV12-5 and TRBJ2-1; 7 bases are a match to TRBD1. Germline V gene lookup returns CDR1 LGHNT and CDR2 FRNRAP. This CDR3 has 17 residues. Trimming took 5 bases from V and 6 from J; bases not matched to a gene: 16.

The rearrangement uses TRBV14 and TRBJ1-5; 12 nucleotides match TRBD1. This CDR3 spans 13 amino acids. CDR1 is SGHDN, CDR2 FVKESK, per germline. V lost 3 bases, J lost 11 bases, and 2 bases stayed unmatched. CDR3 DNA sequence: TGTGCCAGCAGCCAGGGACAGGGGGCCACCCAGCATTTT. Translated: CASSQGQGATQHF.

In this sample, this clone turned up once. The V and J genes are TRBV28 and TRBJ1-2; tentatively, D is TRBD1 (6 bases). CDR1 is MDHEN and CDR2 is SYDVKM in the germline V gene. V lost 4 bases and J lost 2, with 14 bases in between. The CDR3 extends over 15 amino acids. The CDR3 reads CASSSRGQLNYGYTF. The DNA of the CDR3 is TGTGCCAGCAGTTCGCGCGGACAGTTGAACTATGGCTACACCTTC.

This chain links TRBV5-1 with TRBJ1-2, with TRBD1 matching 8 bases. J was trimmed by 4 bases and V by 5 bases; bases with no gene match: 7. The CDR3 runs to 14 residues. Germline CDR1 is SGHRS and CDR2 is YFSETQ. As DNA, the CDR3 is TGCGCCAGCAGAGCTTCACAGGGGGTCTATGGCTACACCTTC. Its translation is CASRASQGVYGYTF.

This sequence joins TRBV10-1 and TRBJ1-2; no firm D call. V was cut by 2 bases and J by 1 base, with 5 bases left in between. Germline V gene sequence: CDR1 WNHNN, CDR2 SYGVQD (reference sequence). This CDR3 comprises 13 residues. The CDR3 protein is CASSERLNYGYTF. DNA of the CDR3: TGCGCCAGCAGTGAGAGACTTAACTATGGCTACACCTTC.

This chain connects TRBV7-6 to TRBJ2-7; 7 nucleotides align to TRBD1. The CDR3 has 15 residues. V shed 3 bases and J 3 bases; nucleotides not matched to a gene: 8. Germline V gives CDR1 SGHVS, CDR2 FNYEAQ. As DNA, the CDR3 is TGTGCCAGCAGCTTGGAGTCCGGACAGGACTACGAGCAGTACTTC. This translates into CASSLESGQDYEQYF.

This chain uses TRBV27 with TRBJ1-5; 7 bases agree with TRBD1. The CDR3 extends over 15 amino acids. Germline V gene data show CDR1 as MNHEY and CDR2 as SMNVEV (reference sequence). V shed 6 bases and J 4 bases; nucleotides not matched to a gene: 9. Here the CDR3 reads CASSVTGVRNQPQHF. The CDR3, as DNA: TGTGCCAGCAGCGTCACAGGGGTGAGAAATCAGCCCCAGCATTTT.

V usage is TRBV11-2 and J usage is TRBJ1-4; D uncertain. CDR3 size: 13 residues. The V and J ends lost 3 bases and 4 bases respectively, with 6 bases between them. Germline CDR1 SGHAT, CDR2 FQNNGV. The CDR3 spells CASSFPGNEKLFF. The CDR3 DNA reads TGTGCCAGCAGCTTCCCGGGTAATGAAAAACTGTTTTTT.

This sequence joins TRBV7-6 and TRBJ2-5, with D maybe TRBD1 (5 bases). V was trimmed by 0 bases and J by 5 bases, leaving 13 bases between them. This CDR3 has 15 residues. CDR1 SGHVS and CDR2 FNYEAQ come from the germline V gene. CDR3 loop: CASSLAASQVETQYF. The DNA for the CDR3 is TGTGCCAGCAGCTTAGCGGCGTCACAGGTGGAGACCCAGTACTTC.

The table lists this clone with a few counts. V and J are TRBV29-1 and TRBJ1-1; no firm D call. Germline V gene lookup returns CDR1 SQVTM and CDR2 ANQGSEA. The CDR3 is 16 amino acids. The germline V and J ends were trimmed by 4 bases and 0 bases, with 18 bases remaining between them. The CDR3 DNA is TGCAGCGTTGTTCGAGACAACCGTGACATGAACACTGAAGCTTTCTTT. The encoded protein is CSVVRDNRDMNTEAFF.

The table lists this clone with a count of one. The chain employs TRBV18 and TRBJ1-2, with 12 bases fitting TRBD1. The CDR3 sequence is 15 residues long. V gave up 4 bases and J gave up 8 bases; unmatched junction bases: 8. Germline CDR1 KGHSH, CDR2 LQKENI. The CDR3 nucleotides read TGTGCCAGCTCACTAGACCGGGACAGGGGGCAAGGCTACACCTTC. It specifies CASSLDRDRGQGYTF.

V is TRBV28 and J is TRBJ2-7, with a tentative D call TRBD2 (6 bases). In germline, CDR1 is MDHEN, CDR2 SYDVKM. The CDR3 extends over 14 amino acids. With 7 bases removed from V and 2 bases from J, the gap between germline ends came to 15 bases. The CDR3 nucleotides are TGTGCCAGCACCGTGGGAGGTGGAACCTACGAGCAGTACTTC. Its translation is CASTVGGGTYEQYF.

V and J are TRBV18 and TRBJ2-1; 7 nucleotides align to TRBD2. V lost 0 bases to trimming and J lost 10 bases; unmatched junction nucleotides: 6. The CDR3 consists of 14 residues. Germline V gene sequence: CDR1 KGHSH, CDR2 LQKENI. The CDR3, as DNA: TGTGCCAGCTCACCACCCGAACGTAGCGGGGAGCAGTTCTTC. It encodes CASSPPERSGEQFF.

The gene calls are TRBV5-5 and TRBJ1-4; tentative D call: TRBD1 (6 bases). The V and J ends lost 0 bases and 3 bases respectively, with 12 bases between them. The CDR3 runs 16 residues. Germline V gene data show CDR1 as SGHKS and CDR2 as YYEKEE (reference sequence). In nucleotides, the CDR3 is TGTGCCAGCAGCTTGGCCCCTCAGGGGTCTAATGAAAAACTGTTTTTT. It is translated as CASSLAPQGSNEKLFF.

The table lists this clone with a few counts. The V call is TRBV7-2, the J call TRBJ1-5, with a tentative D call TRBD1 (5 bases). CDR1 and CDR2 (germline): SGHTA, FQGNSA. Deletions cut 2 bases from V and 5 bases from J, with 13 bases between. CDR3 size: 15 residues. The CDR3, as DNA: TGTGCCAGCAGCTTACTCGGCAGGGCCTATCAGCCCCAGCATTTT. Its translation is CASSLLGRAYQPQHF.

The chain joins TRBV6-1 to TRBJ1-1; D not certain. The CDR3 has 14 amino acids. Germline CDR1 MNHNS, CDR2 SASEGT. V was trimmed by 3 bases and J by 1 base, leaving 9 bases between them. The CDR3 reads CASSETPGNTEAFF. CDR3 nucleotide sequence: TGTGCCAGCAGTGAGACCCCAGGGAACACTGAAGCTTTCTTT.

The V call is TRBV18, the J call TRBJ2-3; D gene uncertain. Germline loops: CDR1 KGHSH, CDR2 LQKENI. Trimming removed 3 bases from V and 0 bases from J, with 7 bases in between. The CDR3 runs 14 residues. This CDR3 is CASSPLGSTDTQYF. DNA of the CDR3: TGTGCCAGCTCACCGCTCGGTAGCACAGATACGCAGTATTTT.

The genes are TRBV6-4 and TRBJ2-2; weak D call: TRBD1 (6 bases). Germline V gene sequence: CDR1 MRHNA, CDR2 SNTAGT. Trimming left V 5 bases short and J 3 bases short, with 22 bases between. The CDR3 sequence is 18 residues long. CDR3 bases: TGTGCCAGCAGTACCACCCCGGGACACTCGATGTACACCGGGGAGCTGTTTTTT. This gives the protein CASSTTPGHSMYTGELFF.

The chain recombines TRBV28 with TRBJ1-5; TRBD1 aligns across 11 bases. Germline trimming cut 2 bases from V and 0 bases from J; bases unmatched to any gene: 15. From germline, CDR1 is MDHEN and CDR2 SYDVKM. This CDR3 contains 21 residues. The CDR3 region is CASSLRERTGGLLYSNQPQHF. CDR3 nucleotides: TGTGCCAGCAGTTTAAGGGAGAGGACAGGGGGCTTACTCTATAGCAATCAGCCCCAGCATTTT. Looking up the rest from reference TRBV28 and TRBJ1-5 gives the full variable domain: DVKVTQSSRYLVKRTGEKVFLECVQDMDHENMFWYRQDPGLGLRLIYFSYDVKMKEKGDIPEGYSVSREKKERFSLILESASTNQTSMYLCASSLRERTGGLLYSNQPQHFGDGTRLSIL.

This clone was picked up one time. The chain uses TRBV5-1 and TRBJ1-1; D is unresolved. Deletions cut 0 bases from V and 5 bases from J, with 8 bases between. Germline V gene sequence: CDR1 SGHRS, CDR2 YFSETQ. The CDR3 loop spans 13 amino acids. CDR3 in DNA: TGCGCCAGCAGCTTGGAAACGGTTACTGAAGCTTTCTTT. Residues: CASSLETVTEAFF.